These 27 T cell receptor beta chains came from one sample sequenced in a study of T cell responses to AZD1222 COVID-19 vaccine. Libraries were prepared by immunoSEQ multiplex PCR; TCRdb keeps only in-frame clonotypes and omits some of them. The sample consists of 95,000 to 100,000 clones, roughly 83% of them appearing once. The specimen comprised peripheral blood, sampled 28 days after the second AZD1222 dose. The receptors were sampled from an adult who received the AZD1222 COVID-19 vaccine.

This sequence joins TRBV2 and TRBJ2-1; D unclear. Germline V CDR1 and CDR2: SNHLY, FYNNEI. The CDR3 loop spans 15 amino acids. V shed 7 bases and J shed 6 bases, with 19 bases lying between them. The CDR3 DNA reads as TGTGCCAGCATTGCTCTGGACCCCGGTTTCAATGAGCAGTTCTTC. Translation: CASIALDPGFNEQFF.

The rearrangement joins TRBV2 to TRBJ2-3; D is tentatively TRBD1 or TRBD2 (5 bases each). V lost 2 bases, J lost 2 bases, and 14 bases lay in between. Germline loops: CDR1 SNHLY, CDR2 FYNNEI. This CDR3 comprises 16 residues. CDR3 residues: CASSELSRGTTDTQYF. DNA for the CDR3: TGTGCCAGCAGTGAATTGTCTCGGGGCACCACAGATACGCAGTATTTT.

The chain combines TRBV3-1 (or the pseudogene TRBV3-2) with TRBJ2-7, with D unclear. V lost 4 bases and J 5 bases, leaving 9 bases between the germline ends. CDR1 is LGHDT and CDR2 is YNNKEL in the germline V gene (reference sequence). The CDR3 extends over 12 amino acids. The CDR3 bases are TGTGCCAGCAGCCTAAGTTCAGACGAGCAGTACTTC. It is translated as CASSLSSDEQYF.

The rearrangement links TRBV6-5 to TRBJ1-3; D gene uncertain. The CDR3 spans 13 residues. Trimming took off 7 bases at V and 4 bases at J, with 11 bases between the two ends. Germline CDR1 is MNHEY and CDR2 is SVGAGI. This CDR3 reads CASTLTDGNTIYF. CDR3 sequence (DNA): TGTGCCAGCACTCTGACCGACGGAAACACCATATATTTT.

This clone has only one observation. The chain combines TRBV11-1 with TRBJ1-2; D not resolved. The CDR3 runs 14 residues. CDR1 SGHAT and CDR2 FQDESV come from the germline V gene (reference sequence). Trimming shortened V by 1 base and J by 2 bases, and 8 bases separated the two germline ends. In DNA, the CDR3 is TGTGCCAGCAGCTTAGATACCGGGAACTATGGCTACACCTTC. Residues: CASSLDTGNYGYTF.

The chain links TRBV5-4 to TRBJ2-3, with TRBD2 matching 13 bases. Germline CDR1 SGHNT, CDR2 YYREEE (reference sequence). J gave up 1 base and V 4 bases, and 9 bases lay outside the gene matches. The CDR3 consists of 18 residues. CDR3 sequence: CASSHTSGGAFGTDTQYF. The CDR3, as DNA: TGTGCCAGCAGCCACACTAGCGGGGGGGCGTTTGGCACAGATACGCAGTATTTT.

CDR3 sequence reads: CVPLAPTEAFF. The CDR3 region has the DNA TGTGTCCCACTGGCCCCCACTGAAGCTTTCTTT. The chain recombines TRBV21-1 with TRBJ1-1. TRBV21-1 is reported as a pseudogene. The CDR3 runs 11 residues.

This clone was detected only once. This rearrangement joins TRBV7-2 to TRBJ2-7, with TRBD1 matching 8 bases. Germline CDR1 and CDR2: SGHTA and FQGNSA. The CDR3 runs 13 residues. The V gene end was trimmed by 6 bases and the J gene end by 2 bases; junction bases not matched to a gene: 3. CDR3 nucleotide sequence: TGTGCCAGCAGAGGGACAGGCACCTACGAGCAGTACTTC. Its translation is CASRGTGTYEQYF.

This sequence joins TRBV2 and TRBJ2-6; a possible D gene is TRBD2 (6 bases). With 5 bases removed from V and 3 bases from J, the gap between germline ends came to 11 bases. The CDR3 has 15 amino acids. Germline loops: CDR1 SNHLY, CDR2 FYNNEI. The CDR3 bases are TGTGCCAGCAGTCCCGGGAGCTTTGGGGCCAACGTCCTGACTTTC. Amino acid sequence: CASSPGSFGANVLTF.

This clone has just one count. V and J are TRBV9 and TRBJ1-5, with D hard to call. CDR1 and CDR2 (germline): SGDLS, YYNGEE. There are 13 residues in the CDR3. V was clipped by 0 bases and J by 3 bases, with 4 bases between them. In DNA form, the CDR3 reads TGTGCCAGCAGCGTAGGGTACAATCAGCCCCAGCATTTT. Protein: CASSVGYNQPQHF.

This clone showed up just once. V is TRBV9 and J is TRBJ2-2, with unresolved D. V shed 2 bases and J shed 6 bases, with 5 bases lying between them. CDR3 length: 12 amino acids. CDR1 and CDR2 from the germline V gene are SGDLS and YYNGEE. In nucleotides, the CDR3 is TGTGCCAGCAGCGTGATGGCCGGGGAGCTGTTTTTT. Translating gives CASSVMAGELFF.

The chain recombines TRBV7-8 with TRBJ1-1, with TRBD1 matching over 9 bases. V lost 5 bases to trimming and J lost 10 bases; unmatched junction nucleotides: 8. The CDR3 is 13 residues long. Looked up from germline, CDR1 is SGHVS and CDR2 is FQNEAQ. For the CDR3, the DNA is TGTGCCAGCAGCCGAATACAGGGGGCGTCAGCTTTCTTT. It codes for CASSRIQGASAFF.

The chain carries TRBV18 and TRBJ1-1; 8 bases fit TRBD1. The germline V gene encodes CDR1 KGHSH and CDR2 LQKENI. The V and J ends lost 4 bases and 3 bases, in that order; junction bases with no gene match: 4. This CDR3 comprises 14 residues. The CDR3 loop reads CASSLNRGDTEAFF. CDR3 coding DNA: TGTGCCAGCTCACTTAACAGGGGGGACACTGAAGCTTTCTTT.

The chain uses TRBV19 and TRBJ2-3, with a possible D match to TRBD2 (5 bases). The CDR3 contains 14 residues. The germline CDR1 and CDR2 sequences are LNHDA and SQIVND (reference sequence). V was shortened by 10 bases and J by 2 bases, with 16 bases between the two germline ends. This CDR3 reads CATRASVNTDTQYF. The DNA for the CDR3 is TGTGCCACGAGGGCCTCGGTGAACACAGATACGCAGTATTTT.

The chain is built from TRBV3-1 (or the pseudogene TRBV3-2) and TRBJ1-3, with no clear D. The germline CDR1 and CDR2 sequences are LGHDT and YNNKEL (reference sequence). The CDR3 is 14 residues long. Trimming cost V 3 bases and J 2 bases, with 8 bases left between them. The CDR3 reads CASSHGSAGNTIYF. The CDR3 DNA reads TGTGCCAGCAGCCACGGGAGTGCTGGAAACACCATATATTTT.

This chain connects TRBV10-3 to TRBJ2-7; D might be TRBD1 (6 bases). V dropped 6 bases and J dropped 0 bases, with 9 bases sitting between them. Germline-derived CDR1 and CDR2 are ENHRY and SYGVKD. The CDR3 sequence is 13 residues long. This chain's CDR3 is CAIREDSSYEQYF. The CDR3 DNA reads as TGTGCCATCAGGGAGGACAGCTCCTACGAGCAGTACTTC.

The genes are TRBV7-8 and TRBJ2-2, with 7 bases identical to TRBD2. The CDR3 is 13 amino acids. Losses at the gene ends were 3 bases for V and 6 bases for J; bases not matched to a gene: 1. CDR1 SGHVS and CDR2 FQNEAQ come from the germline V gene. CDR3: CASSFRGAGELFF. The CDR3 bases are TGTGCCAGCAGCTTCCGGGGGGCCGGGGAGCTGTTTTTT.

The V and J genes are TRBV5-6 and TRBJ1-4; maybe TRBD1 (6 bases). The CDR3 length is 15 residues. V lost 2 bases to trimming and J lost 8 bases, with 16 bases between them. Germline V gives CDR1 SGHDT, CDR2 YYEEEE. CDR3 loop: CASSFVGRGEEKLFF. The CDR3 DNA follows: TGTGCCAGCAGCTTTGTTGGCAGGGGCGAGGAAAAACTGTTTTTT.

The chain employs TRBV5-1 and TRBJ2-1; possible D gene TRBD1, 6 bases. In germline, CDR1 is SGHRS, CDR2 YFSETQ. V was cut by 5 bases and J by 1 base, with 16 bases left in between. CDR3 size: 16 residues. The CDR3 DNA is TGCGCCAGCAGAAGTTCAAACACAGGGTCCTACAATGAGCAGTTCTTC. Translated: CASRSSNTGSYNEQFF.

The chain is built from TRBV10-3 and TRBJ1-5; unclear D gene. This CDR3 has 13 amino acids. V lost 0 bases to trimming and J lost 5 bases, with 5 bases between them. Germline CDR1 reads ENHRY; CDR2 reads SYGVKD. CDR3 bases: TGTGCCATCAGTGAGTCGACTGATCAGCCCCAGCATTTT. Translating it yields CAISESTDQPQHF.

As regards this clone: The same CDR3 arises from other DNA sequences in this sample as well. The CDR3 loop reads CASSLLGQETQYF. CDR3 DNA: TGTGCCAGCAGTCTCCTTGGGCAAGAGACCCAGTACTTC. The gene calls are TRBV12-3 or TRBV12-4 and TRBJ2-5, with D uncertain. The length of the CDR3 is 13 residues. The V gene lost 5 bases and the J gene lost 2 bases, with 9 bases spanning the gap.

V is TRBV24-1 and J is TRBJ1-1; D not certain. Per the germline V gene, CDR1 is KGHDR and CDR2 is SFDVKD. The CDR3 runs 13 residues. Trimming took off 4 bases at V and 3 bases at J, with 8 bases between the two ends. CDR3 loop: CATSEGSHTEAFF. CDR3 coding DNA: TGTGCCACCAGTGAGGGGTCCCACACTGAAGCTTTCTTT.

This rearrangement joins TRBV4-3 to TRBJ2-3; D is unclear. The V gene's germline CDR1 is LGHNA and CDR2 YSLEER. Trimming pared 3 bases from V and 3 bases from J, leaving 10 bases between. This CDR3 comprises 14 residues. The CDR3 bases are TGCGCCAGCAGCCAGAACTGGCAGACAGATACGCAGTATTTT. Its protein product is CASSQNWQTDTQYF.

This chain links TRBV7-9 with TRBJ2-3; 10 bases match TRBD2. Germline V gene sequence: CDR1 SEHNR, CDR2 FQNEAQ (reference sequence). This CDR3 spans 17 amino acids. V trimming: 1 base; J trimming: 0 bases; junction bases outside the gene matches: 4. The DNA for the CDR3 is TGTGCCAGCAGCTTAGTGGGACTAGCGCCAAGCACAGATACGCAGTATTTT. Its translation is CASSLVGLAPSTDTQYF.

The chain has TRBV11-2 and TRBJ2-7; tentatively, D is TRBD1 (6 bases). V was cut by 2 bases and J by 1 base, with 9 bases left in between. The germline V gene has CDR1 SGHAT and CDR2 FQNNGV. CDR3 length: 14 residues. The CDR3 coding sequence is TGTGCCAGCAGCTTAACAGGGTTGTCCTACGAGCAGTACTTC. This gives the protein CASSLTGLSYEQYF.

The rearrangement uses TRBV7-9 and TRBJ2-5; the D gene is possibly TRBD2 (5 bases). The J call may be faulty, since TRBJ2-7 better matches the DNA end. This CDR3 spans 13 amino acids. Germline CDR1 reads SEHNR; CDR2 reads FQNEAQ (reference sequence). The CDR3 bases are TGTGCCAGCAGTGTTAGCGACCCCTACGAGCAGTACTTC. Translation: CASSVSDPYEQYF.

CDR3 protein: CASSLAQGLSYGYTF. For the CDR3, the DNA is TGTGCCAGCAGCTTAGCCCAGGGGCTGAGTTATGGCTACACCTTC. The chain employs TRBV7-6 and TRBJ1-2; possibly TRBD1 for D (6 bases). The CDR3 is made up of 15 amino acids. Germline loops: CDR1 SGHVS, CDR2 FNYEAQ. Trimming removed 0 bases from V and 5 bases from J, with 13 bases in between.